A selection of T cell receptor beta chains follows, all from one sample in a study of shared clonotypes between healthy human individuals. The data were produced by immunoSEQ multiplex PCR, yet TCRdb's version contains in-frame clones alone and is incomplete. The sample holds approximately 1,500,000 clones, 95% to 99% seen once. The sequencing sample was made of naive CD4+ T cells sorted from blood. The source of these receptors is a man aged 25 to 40 in good health. Each CDR3 is given with its conserved first and last residue. A D gene is named only where the DNA matches it firmly. Size is omitted from some rows. Given values are once, few, many or a class for expanded clones.

TRBV10-3	TRBJ2-3	NA	13	once	CAISSIAQLAQYF
TRBV29-1	TRBJ2-7	NA	12	NA	CSARWGAYEQYF
TRBV9	TRBJ2-7	TRBD2	15	NA	CASSVEAGDTYEQYF
TRBV5-1	TRBJ2-5	TRBD2	14	NA	CASSGTSAQETQYF
TRBV10-3	TRBJ1-1	TRBD1	13	NA	CAARQGVNTEAFF
TRBV2	TRBJ2-7	TRBD2	16	NA	CASKRTSGGEGYEQYF
TRBV30	TRBJ2-1	NA	15	NA	CAWGKVWSSYNEQFF
TRBV5-8	TRBJ1-5	NA	16	NA	CASSLDPGLSNQPQHF
TRBV7-6	TRBJ2-5	TRBD2	16	NA	CASSLLGRGLGETQYF
TRBV19	TRBJ1-5	NA	18	NA	CASSLLFRQTNSNQPQHF
TRBV9	TRBJ2-1	NA	13	NA	CASSVDWENEQFF
TRBV7-2	TRBJ1-1	NA	13	NA	CASSLRPNTEAFF